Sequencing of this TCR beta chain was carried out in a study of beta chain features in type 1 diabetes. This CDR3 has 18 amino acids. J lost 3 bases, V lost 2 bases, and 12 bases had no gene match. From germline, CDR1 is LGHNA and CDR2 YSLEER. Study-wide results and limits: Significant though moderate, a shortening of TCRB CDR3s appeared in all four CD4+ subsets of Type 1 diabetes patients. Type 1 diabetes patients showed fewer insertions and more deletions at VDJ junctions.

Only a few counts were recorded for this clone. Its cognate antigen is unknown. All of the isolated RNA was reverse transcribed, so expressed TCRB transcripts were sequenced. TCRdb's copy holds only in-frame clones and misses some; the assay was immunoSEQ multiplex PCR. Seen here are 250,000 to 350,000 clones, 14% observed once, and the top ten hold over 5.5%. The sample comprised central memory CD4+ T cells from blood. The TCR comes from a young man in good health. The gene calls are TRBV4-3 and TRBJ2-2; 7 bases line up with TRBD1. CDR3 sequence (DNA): TGCGCCAGCAGCCAATCTGTCATCGGACAGGTCTACACCGGGGAGCTGTTTTTT. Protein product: CASSQSVIGQVYTGELFF.